The sequence of this T cell receptor beta chain was determined in a study of T cell clusters in autoimmune cytopenias. General study points: Clustering suggested that physiological T cell clusters were missing in primary autoimmune cytopenia patients. The cluster-lack signature was not seen for secondary cytopenia versus chronic lymphocytic leukemia.

TRB was amplified by touch-down multiplex PCR, primer pools A and B combined. TCRdb reprocessed the multiplex PCR reads, keeping one entry per CDR3 protein, no DNA. This sample carries about 12,000 distinct CDR3 sequences, with roughly a quarter going to the ten biggest clones. Each sample's input was 200 to 250 ng genomic DNA, about 38,000 genome equivalents. The CDR3 is 15 residues long. The V gene's germline CDR1 is MNHEY and CDR2 SMNVEV (reference sequence). To note about this clonotype: No antigen is known for it.

These data were also filed under a second study, of T cell repertoires in aging, cancer and after chemotherapy. From that paper: Loss of evenness, beyond lost richness, contributed to age-related TCR diversity decline in cancer patients.

The sequenced material came from peripheral blood. The TCR comes from a human donor in good health. The chain recombines TRBV27 with TRBJ2-5; there is no DNA to check the TCRdb D call of TRBD1. CDR3 in amino acids: CASSPSTGSVETQYF.